Listed below are T cell receptor beta chains from one sample, sequenced in a study of low-dose radiotherapy and immunotherapy resistance in tumors. MiXCR was run by TCRdb on the reads, yielding one entry per CDR3 protein. The sample has under 90,000 distinct CDR3 sequences, over 15% seen once; the top ten hold 2.8%. The sequencing here drew on PBMCs, taken before treatment. The receptor set was obtained from a male donor with prostate cancer. The CDR3 runs from the conserved cysteine through the conserved F or W. Fields, in order: clone size, J gene, D gene, V gene, CDR3 protein, CDR3 DNA. A D gene is named only where the DNA matches it firmly. Clone size is given for some rows only: seen once, a few or many times, or a class if the clone is expanded.

>many|TRBJ2-5|TRBD2|TRBV4-3
CASSQVGTSAQETQYF
TGCGCCAGCAGCCAAGTCGGGACTAGCGCCCAAGAGACCCAGTACTTC
>many|TRBJ2-5|NA|TRBV4-2
CASSQVGSGETQYF
TGTGCCAGCAGCCAAGTAGGGTCGGGAGAGACCCAGTACTTC
>many|TRBJ2-5|TRBD1|TRBV5-1
CASSRDRVGQETQYF
TGCGCCAGCAGCCGCGACAGGGTAGGGCAAGAGACCCAGTACTTC
>many|TRBJ2-7|TRBD2|TRBV29-1
CSVEDQGTSNGFEQYF
TGCAGCGTTGAAGATCAAGGGACTAGCAACGGGTTCGAGCAGTACTTC
>many|TRBJ2-2|NA|TRBV6-4
CARRDQALNTGELFF
TGTGCCAGACGGGACCAAGCCCTGAACACCGGGGAGCTGTTTTTT
>many|TRBJ2-1|NA|TRBV7-9
CASSSGPDGEYEQFF
TGTGCCAGCAGCTCGGGGCCAGACGGGGAATACGAGCAGTTCTTC
>many|TRBJ2-5|TRBD2|TRBV20-1
CSARAASGGLETQYF
TGCAGTGCTAGGGCGGCTAGCGGGGGTCTAGAGACCCAGTACTTC
>few|TRBJ1-1|TRBD1|TRBV7-9
CASSLARVNLGGRDTEAFF
TGTGCCAGCAGCTTAGCTCGGGTTAATTTAGGGGGCAGGGACACTGAAGCTTTCTTT
>few|TRBJ2-5|NA|TRBV18
CASTDSQETQYF
TGTGCCAGCACCGACAGCCAAGAGACCCAGTACTTC
>many|TRBJ1-5|TRBD1|TRBV23-1
CASSQGTGAPGGNQPQHF
TGCGCCAGCAGTCAGGGGACAGGGGCCCCGGGGGGCAATCAGCCCCAGCATTTT
>many|TRBJ2-2|TRBD1|TRBV12-3/TRBV12-4
CASQGVNTGELFF
TGTGCCAGCCAGGGGGTGAACACCGGGGAGCTGTTTTTT
>NA|TRBJ2-1|TRBD2|TRBV6-1
CASSVAGDYNEQFF
TGTGCCAGCAGTGTAGCGGGGGACTACAATGAGCAGTTCTTC
>once|TRBJ2-2|NA|TRBV20-1
CSARRAGGATGELFF
TGCAGTGCTAGAAGAGCCGGGGGTGCCACCGGGGAGCTGTTTTTT
>many|TRBJ2-7|TRBD1|TRBV12-5
CASGFGTGVYEQYF
TGTGCTAGTGGTTTCGGGACAGGGGTTTACGAGCAGTACTTC
>many|TRBJ2-5|NA|TRBV25-1
CASSDPTKQETQYF
TGTGCCAGCAGTGACCCGACTAAGCAAGAGACCCAGTACTTC
>many|TRBJ2-7|NA|TRBV11-2
CASSFNPFSYEQYF
TGTGCCAGCAGCTTCAACCCATTTTCCTACGAGCAGTACTTC
>many|TRBJ1-4|NA|TRBV19
CASSIGDDATNEKLFF
TGTGCCAGTAGTATAGGAGACGATGCAACTAATGAAAAACTGTTTTTT
>NA|TRBJ2-1|TRBD2|TRBV5-1
CASSTSGGSYNEQFF
TGTGCCAGCAGCACGTCCGGGGGGTCCTACAATGAGCAGTTCTTC
>many|TRBJ2-5|NA|TRBV4-1
CASSLGPGETQYF
TGCGCCAGCAGCCTAGGACCGGGGGAGACCCAGTACTTC
>few|TRBJ1-6|NA|TRBV27
CASSLYSHSPLHF
TGTGCCAGCAGTTTATACAGCCATTCACCCCTCCACTTT
>many|TRBJ1-5|NA|TRBV4-1
CASSPSSRNQPQHF
TGCGCCAGCAGCCCCTCCAGCCGCAATCAGCCCCAGCATTTT
>many|TRBJ2-2|NA|TRBV18
CASSPPFGRKGTGELFF
TGTGCCAGCTCACCACCCTTTGGGAGGAAGGGCACCGGGGAGCTGTTTTTT
>few|TRBJ1-4|TRBD1|TRBV19
CASRTGTGDEKLFF
TGTGCCAGTAGAACCGGGACAGGGGATGAAAAACTGTTTTTT
>once|TRBJ2-7|NA|TRBV11-3
CASSFRVGGEQYF
TGTGCCAGCAGCTTTCGTGTAGGGGGCGAGCAGTACTTC
>many|TRBJ2-1|NA|TRBV18
CASSSGSGSSYNEQFF
TGTGCCAGCTCATCAGGGTCGGGTAGCTCCTACAATGAGCAGTTCTTC
>many|TRBJ2-1|NA|TRBV12-3/TRBV12-4
CASSLLASYNEQFF
TGTGCCAGCAGTTTACTAGCTAGCTACAATGAGCAGTTCTTC
>few|TRBJ2-5|NA|TRBV5-1
CASSRLGQETQYF
TGCGCCAGCAGCAGGCTGGGGCAAGAGACCCAGTACTTC
>many|TRBJ2-1|NA|TRBV7-6
CASTRDVPDNEQFF
TGTGCCAGCACTCGGGACGTACCAGACAATGAGCAGTTCTTC
>NA|TRBJ2-2|NA|TRBV12-3/TRBV12-4
CASSLGRSGTGELFF
TGTGCCAGCAGTTTAGGCAGGTCGGGCACCGGGGAGCTGTTTTTT
>many|TRBJ2-7|NA|TRBV27
CASSYSSAYEQYF
TGTGCCAGCAGTTATAGCAGCGCCTACGAGCAGTACTTC
>NA|TRBJ2-3|TRBD2|TRBV7-6
CASSLRTSGYSTDTQYF
TGTGCCAGCAGCTTAAGGACTAGCGGTTATAGCACAGATACGCAGTATTTT
>many|TRBJ1-3|NA|TRBV3-1
CASSHGNGLGNTIYF
TGTGCCAGCAGCCACGGTAACGGTCTCGGAAACACCATATATTTT
>many|TRBJ2-3|NA|TRBV5-1
CASSLGTALTQYF
TGCGCCAGCAGCCTAGGAACCGCCCTTACGCAGTATTTT
>many|TRBJ1-6|TRBD1|TRBV6-2/TRBV6-3
CASSKNSGTANSPLHF
TGTGCCAGCAGTAAAAATTCCGGGACAGCTAATTCACCCCTCCACTTT
>many|TRBJ2-2|TRBD2|TRBV5-1
CASSIGLAGGLGTGELFF
TGCGCCAGCAGCATCGGACTAGCGGGGGGGCTTGGCACCGGGGAGCTGTTTTTT
>many|TRBJ1-1|NA|TRBV7-2
CASSLIEGGVEAFF
TGTGCCAGCAGCTTAATAGAAGGGGGGGTTGAAGCTTTCTTT
>NA|TRBJ1-1|NA|TRBV29-1
CSVEQNMNTEAFF
TGCAGCGTTGAACAGAACATGAACACTGAAGCTTTCTTT
>many|TRBJ2-2|NA|TRBV27
CASSLGGSGELFF
TGTGCCAGCAGTTTAGGAGGGTCCGGGGAGCTGTTTTTT
>many|TRBJ2-5|NA|TRBV10-1
CASSDSRHQETQYF
TGCGCCAGCAGTGATTCTCGGCACCAAGAGACCCAGTACTTC
>many|TRBJ1-4|NA|TRBV20-1
CSATQPGETNEKLFF
TGCAGTGCAACTCAACCGGGAGAAACTAATGAAAAACTGTTTTTT
>many|TRBJ1-1|NA|TRBV9
CASSVDGIGLNTEAFF
TGTGCCAGCAGCGTAGATGGGATCGGCCTCAACACTGAAGCTTTCTTT
>many|TRBJ2-2|NA|TRBV5-6
CASSWGQANTGELFF
TGTGCCAGCAGCTGGGGACAAGCGAACACCGGGGAGCTGTTTTTT
>many|TRBJ2-7|NA|TRBV19
CASIGTNYEQYF
TGTGCCAGTATAGGGACGAATTACGAGCAGTACTTC
>NA|TRBJ2-3|NA|TRBV28
CASSFFEGTSTDTQYF
TGTGCCAGCAGTTTTTTTGAGGGAACTAGCACAGATACGCAGTATTTT
>many|TRBJ2-3|NA|TRBV11-1
CASSPARGRGTSTDTQYF
TGTGCCAGCAGCCCGGCGAGGGGCAGGGGAACTAGCACAGATACGCAGTATTTT
>many|TRBJ2-7|TRBD2|TRBV5-1
CASSVLANSYEQYF
TGCGCCAGCAGCGTACTAGCGAACTCCTACGAGCAGTACTTC
>few|TRBJ2-1|TRBD2|TRBV9
CASSVGLAGYNEQFF
TGTGCCAGCAGCGTAGGACTAGCGGGGTACAATGAGCAGTTCTTC
>many|TRBJ2-3|NA|TRBV12-3/TRBV12-4
CASSPPAGGGTDTQYF
TGTGCCAGCAGCCCCCCGGCAGGGGGAGGGACAGATACGCAGTATTTT
>few|TRBJ2-3|TRBD2|TRBV4-1
CASSQDRAGGTDTQYF
TGCGCCAGCAGCCAAGATCGAGCGGGGGGCACAGATACGCAGTATTTT
>many|TRBJ2-5|NA|TRBV12-3/TRBV12-4
CASSLAGGPPKTQYF
TGTGCCAGCAGTTTAGCGGGGGGGCCTCCCAAGACCCAGTACTTC
>many|TRBJ2-5|NA|TRBV4-2
CASSQVQAETQYF
TGTGCCAGCAGCCAAGTCCAGGCCGAGACCCAGTACTTC
>many|TRBJ2-5|NA|TRBV6-2/TRBV6-3
CASSYSSGEYQETQYF
TGTGCCAGCAGTTACTCCTCGGGGGAGTACCAAGAGACCCAGTACTTC
>NA|TRBJ1-2|TRBD1|TRBV18
CASSRDRNGYTF
TGTGCCAGCTCACGGGACAGGAATGGCTACACCTTC
>many|TRBJ2-1|NA|TRBV20-1
CSATRGSANNEQFF
TGCAGTGCTACCCGGGGCAGTGCAAACAATGAGCAGTTCTTC
>few|TRBJ2-5|TRBD2|TRBV3-1
CASSRLSGTSGGTETQYF
TGTGCCAGCAGCCGCTTATCCGGGACTAGCGGGGGTACCGAGACCCAGTACTTC